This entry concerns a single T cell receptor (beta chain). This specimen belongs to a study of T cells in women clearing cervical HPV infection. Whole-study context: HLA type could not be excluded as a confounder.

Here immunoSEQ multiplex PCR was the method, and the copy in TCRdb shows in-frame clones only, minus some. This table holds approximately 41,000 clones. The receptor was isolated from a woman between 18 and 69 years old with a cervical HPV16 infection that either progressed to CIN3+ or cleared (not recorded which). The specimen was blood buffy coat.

The CDR3 protein is CASTHQRNNEQFF. The sequenced CDR3 bases are TGTGCCAGTACTCATCAGCGAAACAATGAG. V and J are TRBV19 and TRBJ2-1, with D uncertain. The read terminates 3 residues ahead of where the CDR3 ends, so the germline J gene completes it. The V gene lost 7 bases and the J gene lost 5 bases, with 12 bases spanning the gap. This CDR3 contains 13 residues. CDR1 is LNHDA and CDR2 is SQIVND in the germline V gene (reference sequence).